This entry concerns a single T cell receptor beta chain. Its cognate antigen is unknown. The data derive from a study of monozygotic twins with inflammatory bowel disease. Findings and limits, study-wide: IBD patients displayed reduced TCRbeta diversity (inverse Simpson) when set against healthy co-twins.

In preparing each TCR library, 3500 ng of total RNA was used. The study subjected TCRalpha and TCRbeta cDNA to two nested PCRs of approximately 16 and 9 cycles. From the 5' RACE reads, TCRdb lists one entry per CDR3 protein and no DNA. This table holds under 150,000 distinct CDR3 sequences. The CDR3 totals 13 residues. The germline V gene has CDR1 SGHRS and CDR2 YFSETQ. The receptor's source is a human donor with ulcerative colitis or Crohn's disease, or a healthy co-twin of an affected twin (not recorded which). Sequenced sample: blood. The rearrangement joins TRBV5-1 to TRBJ2-3. CDR3 amino acids: CASSGGGTDTQYF.